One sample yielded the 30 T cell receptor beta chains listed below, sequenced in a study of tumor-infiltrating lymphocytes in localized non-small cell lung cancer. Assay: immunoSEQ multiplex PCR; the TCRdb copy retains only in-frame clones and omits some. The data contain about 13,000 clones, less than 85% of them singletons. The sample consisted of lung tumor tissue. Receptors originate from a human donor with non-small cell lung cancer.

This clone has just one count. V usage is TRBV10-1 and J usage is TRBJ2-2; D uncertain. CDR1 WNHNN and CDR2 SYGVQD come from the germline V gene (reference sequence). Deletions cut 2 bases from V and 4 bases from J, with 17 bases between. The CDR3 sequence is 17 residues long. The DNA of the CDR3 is TGCGCCAGCAGTGAGAGGGATTCGGTAGATGGCACCGGGGAGCTGTTTTTT. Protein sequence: CASSERDSVDGTGELFF.

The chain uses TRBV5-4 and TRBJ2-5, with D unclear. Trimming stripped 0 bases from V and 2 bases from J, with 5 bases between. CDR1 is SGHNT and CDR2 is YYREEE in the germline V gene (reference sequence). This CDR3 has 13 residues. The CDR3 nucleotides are TGTGCCAGCAGCTTGGTCCCACAAGAGACCCAGTACTTC. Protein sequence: CASSLVPQETQYF. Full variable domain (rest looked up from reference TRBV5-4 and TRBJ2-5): ETGVTQSPTHLIKTRGQQVTLRCSSQSGHNTVSWYQQALGQGPQFIFQYYREEENGRGNFPPRFSGLQFPNYSSELNVNALELDDSALYLCASSLVPQETQYFGPGTRLLVL.

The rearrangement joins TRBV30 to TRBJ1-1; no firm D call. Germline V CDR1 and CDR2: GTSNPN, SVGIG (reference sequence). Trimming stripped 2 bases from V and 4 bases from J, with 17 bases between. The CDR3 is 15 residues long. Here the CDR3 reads CAWSSLQGSFTEAFF. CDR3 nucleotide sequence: TGTGCCTGGAGTTCTTTACAAGGATCATTCACTGAAGCTTTCTTT.

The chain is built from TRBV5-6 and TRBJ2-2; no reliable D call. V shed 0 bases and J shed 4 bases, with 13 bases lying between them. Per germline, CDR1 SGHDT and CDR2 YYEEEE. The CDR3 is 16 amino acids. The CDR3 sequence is CASSLDWSSGTGELFF. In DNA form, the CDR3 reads TGTGCCAGCAGCTTGGACTGGTCCTCGGGCACCGGGGAGCTGTTTTTT.

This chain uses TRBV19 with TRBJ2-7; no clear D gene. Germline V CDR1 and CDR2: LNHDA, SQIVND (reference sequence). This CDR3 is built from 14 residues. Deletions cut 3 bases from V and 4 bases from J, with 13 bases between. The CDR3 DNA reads TGTGCCAGTAGTATCGGTATGGGTGGTTACGAGCAGTACTTC. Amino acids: CASSIGMGGYEQYF.

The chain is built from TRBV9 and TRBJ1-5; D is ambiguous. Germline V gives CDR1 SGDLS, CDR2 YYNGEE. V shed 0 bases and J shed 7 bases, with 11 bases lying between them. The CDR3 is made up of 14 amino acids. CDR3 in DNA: TGTGCCAGCAGCGTAGGAGATAAGGGCCAGCCCCAGCATTTT. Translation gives CASSVGDKGQPQHF.

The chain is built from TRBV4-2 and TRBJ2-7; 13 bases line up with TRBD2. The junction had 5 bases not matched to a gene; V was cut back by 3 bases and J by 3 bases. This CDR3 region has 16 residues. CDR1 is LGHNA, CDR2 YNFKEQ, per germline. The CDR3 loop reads CASSQERTSGSYEQYF. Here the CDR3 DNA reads TGTGCCAGCAGCCAGGAACGGACTAGCGGGAGCTACGAGCAGTACTTC.

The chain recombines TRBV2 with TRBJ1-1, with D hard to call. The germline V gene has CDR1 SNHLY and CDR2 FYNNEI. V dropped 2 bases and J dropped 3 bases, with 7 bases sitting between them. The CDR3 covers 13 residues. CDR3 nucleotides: TGTGCCAGCAGTGAATTGTCCTACACTGAAGCTTTCTTT. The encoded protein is CASSELSYTEAFF.

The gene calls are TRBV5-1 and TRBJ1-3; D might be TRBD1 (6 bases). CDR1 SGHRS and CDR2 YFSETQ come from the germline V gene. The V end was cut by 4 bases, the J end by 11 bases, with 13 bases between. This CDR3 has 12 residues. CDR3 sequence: CASSPGTGSIYF. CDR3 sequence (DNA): TGCGCCAGCAGCCCCGGAACAGGGTCCATATATTTT.

Here the CDR3 reads CASRWGVGSSYEQYF. CDR3 bases: TGCGCCAGCAGATGGGGCGTCGGGAGCTCCTACGAGCAGTACTTC. The chain uses TRBV5-1 and TRBJ2-7; possible D gene TRBD2, 6 bases. Trimming removed 5 bases at V and 0 bases at J, with 15 bases between. This CDR3 has 15 amino acids. CDR1 and CDR2 from the germline V gene are SGHRS and YFSETQ.

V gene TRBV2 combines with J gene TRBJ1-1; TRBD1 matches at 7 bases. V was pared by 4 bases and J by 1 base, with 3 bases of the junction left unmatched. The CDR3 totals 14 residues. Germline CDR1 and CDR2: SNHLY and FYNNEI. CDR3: CASSVGQWNTEAFF. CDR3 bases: TGTGCCAGCAGTGTGGGACAGTGGAACACTGAAGCTTTCTTT.

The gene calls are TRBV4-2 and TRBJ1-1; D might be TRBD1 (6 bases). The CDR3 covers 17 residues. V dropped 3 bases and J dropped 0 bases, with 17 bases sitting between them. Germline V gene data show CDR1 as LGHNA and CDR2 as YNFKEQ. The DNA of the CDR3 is TGTGCCAGCAGCCAGGGGGCCAGCCTTCTTGTGAACACTGAAGCTTTCTTT. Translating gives CASSQGASLLVNTEAFF.

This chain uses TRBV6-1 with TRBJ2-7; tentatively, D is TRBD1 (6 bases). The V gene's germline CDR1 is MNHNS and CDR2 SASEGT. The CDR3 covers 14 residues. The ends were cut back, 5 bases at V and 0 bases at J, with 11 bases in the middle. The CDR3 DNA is TGTGCCAGCAGTCGACAGGCTAGCTCCTACGAGCAGTACTTC. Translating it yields CASSRQASSYEQYF.

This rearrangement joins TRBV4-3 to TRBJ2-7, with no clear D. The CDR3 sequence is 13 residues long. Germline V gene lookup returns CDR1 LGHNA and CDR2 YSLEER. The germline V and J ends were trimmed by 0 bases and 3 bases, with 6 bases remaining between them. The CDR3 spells CASSQESDYEQYF. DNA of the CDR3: TGCGCCAGCAGCCAAGAGTCGGACTACGAGCAGTACTTC.

CDR3 sequence: CASSLSRGTKNIQYF. In DNA, the CDR3 is TGCGCCAGCAGCCTTAGTAGAGGGACCAAAAACATTCAGTACTTC. The V gene is TRBV4-3, the J gene TRBJ2-4; D is perhaps TRBD2 (5 bases). V lost 4 bases to trimming and J lost 2 bases, with 12 bases between them. The V gene's germline CDR1 is LGHNA and CDR2 YSLEER. This CDR3 is 15 amino acids long.

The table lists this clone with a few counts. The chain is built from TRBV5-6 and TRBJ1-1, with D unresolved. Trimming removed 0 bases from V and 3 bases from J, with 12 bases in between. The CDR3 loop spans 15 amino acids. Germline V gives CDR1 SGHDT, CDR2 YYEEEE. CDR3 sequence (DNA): TGTGCCAGCAGCTTGGACCCCCATGTTGACACTGAAGCTTTCTTT. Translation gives CASSLDPHVDTEAFF.

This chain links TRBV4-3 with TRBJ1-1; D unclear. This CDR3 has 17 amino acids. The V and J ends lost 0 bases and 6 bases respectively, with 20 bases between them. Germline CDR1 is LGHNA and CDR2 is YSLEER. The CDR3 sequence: CASSQDGETAIPAEAFF. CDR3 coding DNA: TGCGCCAGCAGCCAAGATGGAGAGACCGCGATCCCCGCTGAAGCTTTCTTT.

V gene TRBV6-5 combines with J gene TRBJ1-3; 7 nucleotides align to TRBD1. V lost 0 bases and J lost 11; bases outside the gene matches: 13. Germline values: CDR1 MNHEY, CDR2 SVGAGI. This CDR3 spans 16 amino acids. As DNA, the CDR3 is TGTGCCAGCAGTTACTCGCATCGACAGGGCTTCAAACCCATATATTTT. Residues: CASSYSHRQGFKPIYF.

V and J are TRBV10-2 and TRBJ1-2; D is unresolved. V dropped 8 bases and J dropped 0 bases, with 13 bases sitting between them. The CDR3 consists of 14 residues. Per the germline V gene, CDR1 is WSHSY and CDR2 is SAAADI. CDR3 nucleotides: TGCGCCAGCGGGAGTTTCGAATCTAACTATGGCTACACCTTC. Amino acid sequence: CASGSFESNYGYTF.

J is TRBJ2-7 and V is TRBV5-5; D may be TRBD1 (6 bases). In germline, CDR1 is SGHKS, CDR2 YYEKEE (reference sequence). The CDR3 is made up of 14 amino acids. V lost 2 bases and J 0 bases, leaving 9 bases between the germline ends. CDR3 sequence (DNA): TGTGCCAGCAGCTTCGGACAGAGCTCCTACGAGCAGTACTTC. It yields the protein CASSFGQSSYEQYF.

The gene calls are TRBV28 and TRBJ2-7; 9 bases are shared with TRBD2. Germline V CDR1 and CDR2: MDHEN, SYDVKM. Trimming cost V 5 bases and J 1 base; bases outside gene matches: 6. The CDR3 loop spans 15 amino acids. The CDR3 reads CASSLSGRGSYEQYF. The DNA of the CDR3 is TGTGCCAGCAGTCTTAGCGGGAGAGGATCCTACGAGCAGTACTTC.

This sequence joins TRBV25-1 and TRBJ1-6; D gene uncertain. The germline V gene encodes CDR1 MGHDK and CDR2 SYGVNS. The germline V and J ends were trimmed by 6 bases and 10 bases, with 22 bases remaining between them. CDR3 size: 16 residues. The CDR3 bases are TGTGCCAGCAGGGACGCCACTCGGGGTGACCCCTCACCCCTCCACTTT. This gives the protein CASRDATRGDPSPLHF.

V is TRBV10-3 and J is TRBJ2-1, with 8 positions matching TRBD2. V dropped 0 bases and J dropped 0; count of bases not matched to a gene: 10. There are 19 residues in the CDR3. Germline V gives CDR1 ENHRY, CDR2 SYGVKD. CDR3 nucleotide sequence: TGTGCCATCAGTGAGTCGATACGGGAGGGTCCGAGCTCCTACAATGAGCAGTTCTTC. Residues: CAISESIREGPSSYNEQFF.

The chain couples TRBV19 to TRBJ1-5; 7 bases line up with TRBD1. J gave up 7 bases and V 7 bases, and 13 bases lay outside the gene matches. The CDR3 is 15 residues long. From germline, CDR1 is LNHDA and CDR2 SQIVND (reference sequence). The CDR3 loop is CASKSDDRENQPQHF. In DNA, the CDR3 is TGTGCCAGTAAGTCGGACGACAGGGAGAACCAGCCCCAGCATTTT. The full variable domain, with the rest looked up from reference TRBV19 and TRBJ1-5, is DGGITQSPKYLFRKEGQNVTLSCEQNLNHDAMYWYRQDPGQGLRLIYYSQIVNDFQKGDIAEGYSVSREKKESFPLTVTSAQKNPTAFYLCASKSDDRENQPQHFGDGTRLSIL.

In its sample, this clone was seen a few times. The CDR3 is CASSLFQSYEQYF. The DNA of the CDR3 is TGTGCCAGCAGCTTATTCCAGTCCTACGAGCAGTACTTC. The V gene is TRBV7-2, the J gene TRBJ2-7, with D unresolved. Germline V gene lookup returns CDR1 SGHTA and CDR2 FQGNSA. This CDR3 has 13 residues. The germline V and J ends were trimmed by 2 bases and 1 base, with 6 bases remaining between them.

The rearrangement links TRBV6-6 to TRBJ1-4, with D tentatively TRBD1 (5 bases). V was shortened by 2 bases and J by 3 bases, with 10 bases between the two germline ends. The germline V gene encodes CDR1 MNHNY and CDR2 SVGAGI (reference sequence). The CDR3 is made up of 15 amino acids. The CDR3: CASSYRGPSNEKLFF. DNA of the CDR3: TGTGCCAGCAGTTACAGGGGCCCTTCTAATGAAAAACTGTTTTTT.

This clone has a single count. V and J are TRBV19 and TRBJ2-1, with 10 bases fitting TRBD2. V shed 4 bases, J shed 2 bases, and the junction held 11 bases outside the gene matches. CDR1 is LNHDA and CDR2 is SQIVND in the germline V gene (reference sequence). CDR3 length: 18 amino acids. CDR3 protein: CASSKSSGSLPPYNEQFF. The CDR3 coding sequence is TGTGCCAGTAGTAAGTCTAGCGGGAGTCTGCCGCCCTACAATGAGCAGTTCTTC.

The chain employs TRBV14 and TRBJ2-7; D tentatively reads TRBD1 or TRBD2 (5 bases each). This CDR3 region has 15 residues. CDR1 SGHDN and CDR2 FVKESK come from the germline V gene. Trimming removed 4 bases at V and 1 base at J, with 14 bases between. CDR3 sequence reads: CASSRSGPGSYEQYF. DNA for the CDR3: TGTGCCAGCAGCCGATCGGGGCCCGGTTCCTACGAGCAGTACTTC.

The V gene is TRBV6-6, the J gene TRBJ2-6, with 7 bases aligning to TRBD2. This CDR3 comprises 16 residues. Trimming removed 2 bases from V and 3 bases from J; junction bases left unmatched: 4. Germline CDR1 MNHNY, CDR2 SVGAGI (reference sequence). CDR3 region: CASSYKREGGANVLTF. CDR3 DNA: TGTGCCAGCAGTTACAAAAGGGAGGGTGGGGCCAACGTCCTGACTTTC.

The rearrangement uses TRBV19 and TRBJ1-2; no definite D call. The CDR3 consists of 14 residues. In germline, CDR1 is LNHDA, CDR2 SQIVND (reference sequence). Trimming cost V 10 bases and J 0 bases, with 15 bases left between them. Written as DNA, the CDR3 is TGTGCCACCTCGAGGCAGCTCTCTAACTATGGCTACACCTTC. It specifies CATSRQLSNYGYTF.